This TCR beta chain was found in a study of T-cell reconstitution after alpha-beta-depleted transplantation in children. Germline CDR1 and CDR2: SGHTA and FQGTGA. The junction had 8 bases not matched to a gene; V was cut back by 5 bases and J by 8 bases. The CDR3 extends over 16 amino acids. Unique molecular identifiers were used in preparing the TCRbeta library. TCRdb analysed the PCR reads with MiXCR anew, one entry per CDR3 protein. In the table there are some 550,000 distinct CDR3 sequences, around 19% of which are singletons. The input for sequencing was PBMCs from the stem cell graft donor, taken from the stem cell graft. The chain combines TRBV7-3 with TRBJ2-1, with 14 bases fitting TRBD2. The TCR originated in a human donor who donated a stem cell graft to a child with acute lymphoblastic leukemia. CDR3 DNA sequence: TGTGCCAGCAGCCCTCGACTAGCGGGAGGGGTCCATGAGCAGTTCTTC. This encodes CASSPRLAGGVHEQFF.